The present T cell receptor (beta chain) was sequenced within a study of response to subunit inactivated influenza vaccine. Study-level points and caveats: Seasonal influenza vaccination, on each occasion, was suggested by the authors to recruit few new T cells.

Details on this clonotype: Its specificity is unknown.

MiXCR, applied by TCRdb to the RT-PCR reads, yields one record per CDR3 protein. Altogether 550,000 to 650,000 distinct CDR3 sequences are present, about 10% being singletons, with the ten largest covering about 10%. The sequence derives from a man aged 45 to 65 who received an inactivated influenza vaccine. Sample: PBMCs from blood, taken on the day of vaccination.

The CDR3 sequence: CASGRGLTCEQYF. For the CDR3, the DNA is TGTGCCAGCGGCCGGGGGCTCACCTGCGAGCAGTACTTC. The chain uses TRBV5-8 and TRBJ2-7; D possibly matches TRBD1 or TRBD2 (6 bases each). The CDR3 sequence is 13 residues long. Germline-derived CDR1 and CDR2 are SGHTS and YDEGEE. V shed 7 bases and J shed 6 bases, with 17 bases lying between them.